Shown below are 21 T cell receptor beta chains from a single sample sequenced in a study of blood T cells in healthy people across ages. Using a J-beta primer mix together with a sample-barcoded 5' primer, a second PCR was run for roughly 7 to 11 cycles. TCRdb re-analysed the 5' RACE reads in MiXCR, keeping a single row per CDR3 protein. The table shows just under 900,000 distinct CDR3 sequences, with more than 25% occurring only once. Sequencing input: blood. These receptors originate from a woman older than 75 in good health.

J is TRBJ1-5 and V is TRBV6-2 or TRBV6-3, with 7 nucleotides matching TRBD1. Germline values: CDR1 MNHEY, CDR2 SVGEGT. The CDR3 is 18 amino acids. With V trimmed by 2 bases and J by 0 bases, 10 bases remained unmatched. The CDR3 is CASSYRLQGRGSNQPQHF. CDR3 sequence (DNA): TGTGCCAGCAGTTACCGATTACAGGGGAGGGGTAGCAATCAGCCCCAGCATTTT.

This clonotype was detected only a few times. V gene TRBV11-2 combines with J gene TRBJ2-2; maybe TRBD1 (5 bases). The CDR3 has 15 residues. Germline CDR1 SGHAT, CDR2 FQNNGV. Between the trimmed V and J ends, which lost 3 bases and 4 bases, there was a span of 12 bases. CDR3 nucleotide sequence: TGTGCCAGCAGCTTGAGTCGCAGGGTCACCGGGGAGCTGTTTTTT. As protein: CASSLSRRVTGELFF.

About this clonotype itself: At one boundary the junction diverges from the germline segment, which might be a read error. The rearrangement joins TRBV7-2 to TRBJ1-4; D uncertain. CDR1 and CDR2 from the germline V gene are SGHTA and FQGNSA. CDR3 length equals 16 residues. DNA for the CDR3: TGTGCCAGCAGCCTCAGGACCTACGCAACTAATGAAAAACGGTTTTTT. Encoded protein: CASSLRTYATNEKRFF.

The chain couples TRBV30 to TRBJ1-6; 9 bases line up with TRBD1. V was pared by 4 bases and J by 7 bases, with 5 bases of the junction left unmatched. There are 14 residues in the CDR3. Looked up from germline, CDR1 is GTSNPN and CDR2 is SVGIG (reference sequence). This chain's CDR3 is CAWNRDRGNSPLHF. Written as DNA, the CDR3 is TGTGCCTGGAACCGCGACAGGGGGAATTCACCCCTCCACTTT. Variable domain in full (rest from reference TRBV30 and TRBJ1-6): SQTIHQWPATLVQPVGSPLSLECTVEGTSNPNLYWYRQAAGRGLQLLFYSVGIGQISSEVPQNLSASRPQDRQFILSSKKLLLSDSGFYLCAWNRDRGNSPLHFGNGTRLTVT.

In this sample, this clonotype turned up a few times. The rearrangement uses TRBV11-2 and TRBJ2-2; D possibly matches TRBD1 or TRBD2 (5 bases each). CDR3 length: 16 amino acids. Germline-derived CDR1 and CDR2 are SGHAT and FQNNGV. Trimming pared 5 bases from V and 7 bases from J, leaving 20 bases between. The CDR3 loop is CASSPRGRSANGELFF. CDR3 in DNA: TGTGCCAGCAGCCCCCGGGGCCGCTCGGCGAACGGGGAGCTGTTTTTT.

The chain recombines TRBV20-1 with TRBJ2-3; 8 bases are a match to TRBD2. J was trimmed by 3 bases and V by 6 bases; bases with no gene match: 11. Germline V CDR1 and CDR2: DFQATT, SNEGSKA (reference sequence). CDR3 length: 15 amino acids. DNA of the CDR3: TGCAGTGCCGAAGCCTTTGGCGGGAGGACAGATACGCAGTATTTT. It specifies CSAEAFGGRTDTQYF.

Remarks on this clonotype: A read error may be the cause here, since a much bigger clone is one base away. This chain connects TRBV20-1 to TRBJ1-1; 7 nucleotides agree with TRBD1. This CDR3 comprises 14 residues. The V gene's germline CDR1 is DFQATT and CDR2 SNEGSKA (reference sequence). CDR3 sequence (DNA): TGCAGTGCTGCCACCGGGACAGTGAACACTGAAACTTTCTTT. Protein: CSAATGTVNTETFF.

This clonotype showed up just a few times. This rearrangement joins TRBV11-2 to TRBJ2-7; 8 bases agree with TRBD2. This CDR3 comprises 15 residues. CDR1 SGHAT and CDR2 FQNNGV come from the germline V gene. With 1 base clipped from V and 7 bases from J, the junction kept 9 bases outside the gene matches. The DNA of the CDR3 is TGTGCCAGCAGCTTAGGAAGCGGGGGTTACAATGAGCAGTACTTC. Amino acids: CASSLGSGGYNEQYF.

This clonotype came up many times. The CDR3 region is CSVEGQQEFF. CDR3 nucleotides: TGCAGCGTTGAGGGTCAACAGGAGTTCTTC. The rearrangement uses TRBV29-1 and TRBJ2-1, with D possibly being TRBD1 (5 bases). The germline CDR1 and CDR2 sequences are SQVTM and ANQGSEA. Trimming cost V 3 bases and J 14 bases, with 11 bases left between them. The CDR3 covers 10 residues.

This clonotype showed up many times. This chain links TRBV5-5 with TRBJ2-5; 10 nucleotides match TRBD2. The CDR3 length is 15 residues. Per germline, CDR1 SGHKS and CDR2 YYEKEE (reference sequence). V lost 2 bases, J lost 4 bases, and 5 bases stayed unmatched. CDR3 DNA sequence: TGTGCCAGCAGCTTCATGAAGCGGGGGGGAGAGACCCAGTACTTC. Its translation: CASSFMKRGGETQYF.

This clonotype was found many times. The chain links TRBV29-1 to TRBJ1-2; TRBD1 might be the D (6 bases). Deletions cut 4 bases from V and 1 base from J, with 13 bases between. The CDR3 consists of 14 residues. Germline V lookup: CDR1 SQVTM, CDR2 ANQGSEA. For the CDR3, the DNA is TGCAGCGTTGCTACCCGGACAGTTAACTATGGCTACACCTTC. The encoded protein is CSVATRTVNYGYTF.

This chain connects TRBV30 to TRBJ2-7; D unresolved. The ends were cut back, 1 base at V and 2 bases at J, with 15 bases in the middle. CDR3 length: 15 residues. The germline gives CDR1 GTSNPN, CDR2 SVGIG (reference sequence). The chain's CDR3 is CAWSDEPTIPYEQYF. The CDR3 nucleotides are TGTGCCTGGAGTGACGAGCCCACTATACCCTACGAGCAGTACTTC. Combining the CDR3 with reference TRBV30 and TRBJ2-7 gives the whole variable domain SQTIHQWPATLVQPVGSPLSLECTVEGTSNPNLYWYRQAAGRGLQLLFYSVGIGQISSEVPQNLSASRPQDRQFILSSKKLLLSDSGFYLCAWSDEPTIPYEQYFGPGTRLTVT.

This clonotype was seen more than once but under ten times. The rearrangement uses TRBV9 and TRBJ1-2; TRBD1 matches at 12 bases. CDR1 is SGDLS and CDR2 is YYNGEE in the germline V gene. The CDR3 spans 16 residues. Trimming removed 3 bases from V and 7 bases from J; junction bases left unmatched: 10. The CDR3 here is CASSAAPGQGAGGYTF. The CDR3 DNA follows: TGTGCCAGCAGCGCCGCGCCGGGACAGGGGGCCGGTGGCTACACCTTC.

The chain couples TRBV5-1 to TRBJ2-7; D remains unclear. V gave up 4 bases and J gave up 5 bases, with 10 bases separating them. Germline CDR1 SGHRS, CDR2 YFSETQ. The length of the CDR3 is 12 residues. The CDR3, as DNA: TGCGCCAGCAGCGAGTTCGGAGACGAGCAGTACTTC. Translation: CASSEFGDEQYF.

This sequence joins TRBV20-1 and TRBJ1-1, with 8 bases matching TRBD1. CDR1 is DFQATT, CDR2 SNEGSKA, per germline (reference sequence). The CDR3 runs to 14 residues. V was pared by 4 bases and J by 1 base, with 5 bases of the junction left unmatched. CDR3 loop: CSATRGHGNTEAFF. In DNA, the CDR3 is TGCAGTGCTACCAGGGGGCATGGGAACACTGAAGCTTTCTTT.

The chain combines TRBV29-1 with TRBJ2-2, with D maybe TRBD1 (5 bases). The CDR3 consists of 13 residues. CDR1 and CDR2 (germline): SQVTM, ANQGSEA. Between the trimmed V and J ends, which lost 4 bases and 0 bases, there was a span of 6 bases. As DNA, the CDR3 is TGCAGCGTTGCCAGGGCGAACACCGGGGAGCTGTTTTTT. Amino acids: CSVARANTGELFF.

This clonotype has only a few counts. This chain connects TRBV5-4 to TRBJ1-1; TRBD1 matches at 8 bases. CDR1 is SGHNT and CDR2 is YYREEE in the germline V gene (reference sequence). V was pared by 0 bases and J by 0 bases, with 1 base of the junction left unmatched. This CDR3 region has 15 residues. This chain's CDR3 is CASSLAGGMNTEAFF. The CDR3 DNA sequence: TGTGCCAGCAGCTTGGCAGGGGGCATGAACACTGAAGCTTTCTTT.

CDR3: CASSLVMWGGSNYEQYF. The CDR3 region has the DNA TGTGCCAGCAGCTTAGTCATGTGGGGGGGCAGTAACTACGAGCAGTACTTC. This chain connects TRBV7-2 to TRBJ2-4; the D gene is possibly TRBD2 (7 bases). TRBJ2-7 matches the DNA end more closely, so the J call is doubtful. The CDR3 loop spans 17 amino acids. Germline-derived CDR1 and CDR2 are SGHTA and FQGNSA.

In its sample, this clonotype was seen many times. The V and J genes are TRBV20-1 and TRBJ2-1, with 12 bases lining up with TRBD2. The CDR3 runs to 17 residues. The V gene's germline CDR1 is DFQATT and CDR2 SNEGSKA (reference sequence). V lost 0 bases to trimming and J lost 7 bases; unmatched junction nucleotides: 10. The CDR3 is CSARDFALAGGLNEQFF. As DNA, the CDR3 is TGCAGTGCTAGAGATTTCGCCCTAGCGGGGGGGTTAAATGAGCAGTTCTTC.

The genes are TRBV29-1 and TRBJ2-7; a weak D match, TRBD1 (6 bases). Between the trimmed V and J ends, which lost 6 bases and 6 bases, there was a span of 12 bases. This CDR3 comprises 11 residues. CDR1 SQVTM and CDR2 ANQGSEA come from the germline V gene. CDR3 sequence (DNA): TGCAGCGTCATACAGGGCAGCGAGCAGTACTTC. It translates to CSVIQGSEQYF.

The chain has TRBV19 and TRBJ1-4; D uncertain. Germline lookup yields CDR1 LNHDA and CDR2 SQIVND (reference sequence). The CDR3 is 15 residues long. Trimming removed 6 bases at V and 7 bases at J, with 18 bases between. CDR3 coding DNA: TGTGCCAGTAGCTCCTCGAGGGTCGGTGGTGAAAAACTGTTTTTT. It encodes CASSSSRVGGEKLFF.